This T cell receptor beta chain derives from a study of blood T cell repertoires in COVID-19. Study context: The United States, Italy and Spain were the sources of the acute and convalescent COVID-19 samples. In each case, the material was cDNA or gDNA derived from T cells, B-cell-depleted T cells, or PBMCs.

Germline loops: CDR1 SNHLY, CDR2 FYNNEI. The CDR3 runs 14 residues. J gave up 1 base and V 8 bases, and 7 bases lay outside the gene matches. Study processing details: Reference gene primer amplification gave estimated nucleated cell counts. The protocol was immunoSEQ multiplex PCR, while the TCRdb copy is restricted to in-frame clones and leaves out a portion. That table gives V, J and clone size, and the DNA gave D and trimming. This table has some 150,000 clones, about four fifths appearing once. This TCR was recovered from an elderly woman in a cohort sampled during active or convalescent COVID-19. V usage is TRBV2 and J usage is TRBJ1-1, with 7 bases identical to TRBD1. Sequencing used peripheral blood. CDR3: CASRQGVRNTEAFF. The DNA of the CDR3 is TGTGCCAGCCGGCAGGGGGTAAGGAACACTGAAGCTTTCTTT.